This TCR beta chain was sequenced during a study of cytomegalovirus exposure and HLA in healthy donors. Germline V gene lookup returns CDR1 SGHTA and CDR2 FQGNSA. The CDR3 totals 17 residues. The V end lost 2 bases, the J end lost 0 bases, and 14 bases lay between the germline ends. PCR involved 60 Vbeta and 13 Jbeta primers. Clones were read by immunoSEQ multiplex PCR, and TCRdb kept only the in-frame ones, dropping some. The sample records some 160,000 clones, 80% being singletons. The specimen sequenced was PBMCs. J is TRBJ1-3 and V is TRBV7-2; no clear D gene. The receptor was isolated from a middle-aged man in good health and CMV-seronegative. The CDR3, as DNA: TGTGCCAGCAGCTTAATATGGACTACTCTCTCTGGAAACACCATATATTTT. It specifies CASSLIWTTLSGNTIYF.